The T cell receptor beta chain described here comes from a study of persistence of HIV-infected CD4 T cells (dated by TCRdb to 2020 to 2022). Looking at the study overall: Suppressive ART had been received by participants for a median of roughly eight years. Apart from a couple of participants who underwent leukapheresis at a single time point, peripheral blood samples of up to about 180 mL were collected from participants at multiple time points. Anti-CD3/anti-CD28 stimulation activated a higher proportion of cells, with a lower memory fraction, than antigen stimulation. CMV- and HIV-1 Gag-responding CD4+ T cells were isolated from ART-treated individuals so that antigen-driven clonal expansion of HIV-1-infected cells could be examined. The clonality of all cells in each sorted population was measured by TCRbeta sequencing, and the clonality of infected cells was measured by proviral sequencing. The TCR cluster analysis across participants included roughly eight participants for CMV and roughly seven participants for Gag. General findings and caveats noted by the study authors: Few individuals were included in the study, and only a limited range of antigens was tested. Restriction of bulk TCR analyses to the rare CMV-responding cells that actually carried HIV-1 proviruses was not possible. TCRbeta richness in CMV- and Gag-responding cells was significantly lower than in anti-CD3/anti-CD28-responding cells; CMV-responding cells had higher oligoclonality than CD3/CD28-stimulated and Gag-responding cells. Within the same sorted populations, how oligoclonal the TCRs were correlated with how oligoclonal the proviruses were. Enrichment of degenerate expanded CDR3beta sequences was found in antigen-responding cells, suggesting convergent selection of CD4+ responses to CMV and Gag.

The germline V gene specifies MGHDK as CDR1 and SYGVNS as CDR2. The CDR3 contains 15 residues, cysteine and phenylalanine counted. The only DNA kept is the CDR3, 45 bases in frame from the first base. V ends up 5 bases short and J 0 bases short, with an unmatched junction base count of 4. The immunoSEQ hsTCRB assay version 4 in survey mode was used to sequence TCRbeta repertoires from genomic DNA. For TCRbeta sequencing, genomic DNA was diluted to about 10 ng/uL, with up to 1 ug used per sample. The original pipeline was this. TCRbeta data were analyzed in ImmunoSeq Analyzer 3.0, with diversity computed on productive nucleotide rearrangements. Using the Immunarch R package, the improved Chao index served to estimate lower-bound TCR diversity and the Gini coefficient served to estimate clonality. When different nucleotide rearrangements encoded the same CDR3beta amino acid sequence, each rearrangement was treated as a distinct clonotype. TCRbeta sequences significantly enriched in antigen-responding cells relative to anti-CD3/anti-CD28-activated cells were identified by differential abundance analysis. GLIPH2 grouped TCRs by predicted peptide-MHC specificity, both within each participant and across combined participant data sets. Sourced from immuneACCESS, this table was stored by TCRdb with only in-frame sequences that have V and J called. A share of the clones is absent; for the studies checked, an unresolved V gene accounts for under half, and the remainder has no known explanation. The DNA gave D and trimming, while V, J and clone size come from that table. Across this sample there are 40,000 to 55,000 clones, with 70% to 90% seen only once. The ten largest clonotypes hold about 3.5% of the sample.

The sample's treatment or condition label is to be understood as: suppressive antiretroviral therapy. As a nonspecific positive control representing the CD4+ T cell repertoire, the cells were stimulated with anti-CD3/anti-CD28 magnetic beads. Sorting of responding CD4+ T cells was based on upregulation of both CD40 ligand and CD69. Participants were HIV-1-infected adults who started suppressive ART during chronic infection. Participants had undetectable plasma HIV-1 RNA below 50 copies/mL for at least 4 years. To be included, participants needed a CD4+ T cell count above 400 cells/uL and a positive CMV serology. Before stimulation, PBMCs were isolated using density centrifugation and depleted of CD8+ T cells. For 18 hours, CD8-depleted PBMCs were stimulated with anti-CD28/CD49d costimulation, a CD40-blocking antibody, and enfuvirtide, which was added to prevent new infections. Cell sorting was performed on a Beckman Coulter MoFlo Legacy or XDP sorter, and dead cells were excluded with propidium iodide. Genomic DNA was extracted using the QIAamp DNA Mini Kit for samples with more than one million cells and using the Quick-DNA Microprep Kit for all other samples.

This clone was found once. What antigen it recognizes has not been identified. No per-base quality is available; no much larger clone lies one base away. The specimen was CD4+ T cells sorted from PBMCs after 18-hour stimulation, collected from a patient who received antiretroviral therapy. The cell subset or site label here, explained by the study, means: CD40L+CD69+ CD4 T cells responding to anti-CD3/anti-CD28 beads, representing the overall repertoire. Recombination linked TRBV25-1 to TRBJ2-3; the central 8 bases match TRBD2. The source of this sequence is an adult woman with HIV who was CMV-seropositive. The nucleotide sequence reads as follows: TGTGCCAGCAGTCCCCGGGGGGGTAGCACAGATACGCAGTATTTT. It is translated as CASSPRGGSTDTQYF.